This TCR beta chain was sequenced in a study of cytomegalovirus exposure and HLA in healthy donors. Turning to the study itself: The approximately 120 validation repertoires, a later analysis reported, used the same platform as the roughly 730 repertoires from the first cohort.

Whole-study findings and limits: Rarity held for most TCR sequences, but there were some public TCRs that occurred in many donors. The study listed approximately 160 cytomegalovirus-associated TCR beta chains.

Measured with immunoSEQ multiplex PCR; TCRdb has only the in-frame clones, and not every one. Counted here are 200,000 to 300,000 clones, 90% occurring once; the ten biggest clones make up approximately 3.1%. The V gene lost 0 bases and the J gene lost 1 base, with 12 bases spanning the gap. Germline lookup yields CDR1 KGHSH and CDR2 LQKENI. The CDR3 runs to 17 residues. In the case of this clone: What it binds is unknown.

Sequencing input: PBMCs. This TCR was recovered from a woman aged 30 to 39 in good health and CMV-seronegative. The chain couples TRBV18 to TRBJ2-2; D possibly matches TRBD1 or TRBD2 (5 bases each). The DNA of the CDR3 is TGTGCCAGCTCACCACCGACGGGGCCGATGAACACCGGGGAGCTGTTTTTT. This translates into CASSPPTGPMNTGELFF.